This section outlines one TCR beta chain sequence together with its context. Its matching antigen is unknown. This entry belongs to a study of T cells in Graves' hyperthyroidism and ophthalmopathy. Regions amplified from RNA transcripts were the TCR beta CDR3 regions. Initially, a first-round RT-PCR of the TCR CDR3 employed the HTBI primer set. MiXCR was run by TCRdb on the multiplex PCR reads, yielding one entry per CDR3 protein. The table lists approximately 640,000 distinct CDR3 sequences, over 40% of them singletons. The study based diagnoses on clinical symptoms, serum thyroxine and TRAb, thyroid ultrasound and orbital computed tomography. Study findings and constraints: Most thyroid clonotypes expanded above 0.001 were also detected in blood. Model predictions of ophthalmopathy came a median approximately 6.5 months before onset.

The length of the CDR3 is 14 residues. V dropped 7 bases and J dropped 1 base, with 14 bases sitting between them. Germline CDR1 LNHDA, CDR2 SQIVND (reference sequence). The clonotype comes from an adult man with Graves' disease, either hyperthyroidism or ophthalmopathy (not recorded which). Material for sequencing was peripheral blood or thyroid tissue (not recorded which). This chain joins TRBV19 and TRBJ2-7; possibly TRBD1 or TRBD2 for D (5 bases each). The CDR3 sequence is CASTGTEVSYEQYF. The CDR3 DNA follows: TGTGCCAGTACCGGGACGGAAGTGTCCTACGAGCAGTACTTC.